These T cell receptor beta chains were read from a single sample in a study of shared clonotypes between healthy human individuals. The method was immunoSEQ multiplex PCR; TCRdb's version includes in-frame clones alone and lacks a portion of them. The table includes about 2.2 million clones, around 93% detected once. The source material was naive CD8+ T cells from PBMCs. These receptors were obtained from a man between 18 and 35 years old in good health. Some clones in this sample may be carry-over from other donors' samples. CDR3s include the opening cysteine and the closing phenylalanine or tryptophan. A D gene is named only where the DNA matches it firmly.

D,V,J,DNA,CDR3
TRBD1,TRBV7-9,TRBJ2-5,TGTGCCAGCAGCTTAGCAGGGACAGGGGTCACAGAGACCCAGTACTTC,CASSLAGTGVTETQYF
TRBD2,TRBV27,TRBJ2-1,TGTGCCACCCATGGTAACGGGGGGGCGGGCAATGAGCAGTTCTTC,CATHGNGGAGNEQFF
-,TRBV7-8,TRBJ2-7,TGTGCCAGCAGCGGACGGCCGCCGGGGCCCTACGAGCAGTACTTC,CASSGRPPGPYEQYF
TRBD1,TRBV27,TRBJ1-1,TGTGCCAGCCGGGACGGGACAGCGATGAACACTGAAGCTTTCTTT,CASRDGTAMNTEAFF
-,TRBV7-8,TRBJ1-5,TGTGCCAGCCGATTGGGAGGGGCGGGGAGCAATCAGCCCCAGCATTTT,CASRLGGAGSNQPQHF
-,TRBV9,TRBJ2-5,TGTGCCAGCAGCGTAAAAGGGGAGAAGACCCAGTACTTC,CASSVKGEKTQYF
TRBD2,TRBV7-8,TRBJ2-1,TGTGCCAGCAGCTTATACCTAGCGGGAGTCAATGAGCAGTTCTTC,CASSLYLAGVNEQFF
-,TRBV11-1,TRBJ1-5,TGTGCCAGCAGCTTAAGGCGTGAGGAAAGCTGGAATCAGCCCCAGCATTTT,CASSLRREESWNQPQHF
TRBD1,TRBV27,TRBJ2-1,TGTGCCAGCTGGGGACAGGGATCGGGGCAGTTCTTC,CASWGQGSGQFF
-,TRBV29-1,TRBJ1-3,TGCAGCGTTCTGGGCACTGGAAACACCATATATTTT,CSVLGTGNTIYF
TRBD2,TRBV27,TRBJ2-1,TGTGCCAGCAGTCTCCCCCGGACTAGCGGGAGGGTAAATGAGCAGTTCTTC,CASSLPRTSGRVNEQFF
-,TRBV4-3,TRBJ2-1,TGCGCCAGCAGCCAAGTCTCTACGGCTGAGCAGTTCTTC,CASSQVSTAEQFF